The 17 T cell receptor beta chains below were found in one sample sequenced in a study of resident and recirculating memory T cells in vitiligo (dated by TCRdb to the late 2010s). Receptors were amplified or captured by the immunoSEQ multiplex PCR assay. This immuneACCESS table, as held by TCRdb, lists in-frame sequences with V and J called but not all clones. Of the missing ones, under half trace to an unresolved V gene in checked studies; the others have no known cause. The sample has 40,000 to 45,000 clones on record, around 90% of them singletons. The ten most abundant clones make up over 3.5% of the sample. Sequenced: blood. The receptors stem from a male donor with vitiligo.

The CDR3 region is CSVDPTSAETQYF. Here the CDR3 DNA reads TGCAGCGTTGATCCAACTAGTGCAGAGACCCAGTACTTC. The chain has TRBV29-1 and TRBJ2-5; tentative D call: TRBD2 (5 bases). CDR1 is SQVTM, CDR2 ANQGSEA, per germline. The CDR3 runs to 13 residues. The V end lost 3 bases, the J end lost 4 bases, and 12 bases lay between the germline ends.

The V call is TRBV4-3, the J call TRBJ1-6; TRBD1 aligns across 8 bases. The J segment lost 5 bases and the V segment lost 6 bases, leaving 12 bases of the junction unmatched. Germline values: CDR1 LGHNA, CDR2 YSLEER. The CDR3 is 17 residues long. CDR3 in amino acids: CASSSDRGGTNNSPLHF. Written as DNA, the CDR3 is TGCGCCAGCAGTTCCGACAGGGGCGGTACTAATAATTCACCCCTCCACTTT.

The chain employs TRBV5-1 and TRBJ2-3; unclear D gene. Germline V lookup: CDR1 SGHRS, CDR2 YFSETQ. This CDR3 is built from 15 residues. Trimming pared 0 bases from V and 2 bases from J, leaving 10 bases between. CDR3 in amino acids: CASSLERSNTDTQYF. In nucleotides, the CDR3 is TGCGCCAGCAGCTTGGAACGGTCTAACACAGATACGCAGTATTTT.

This chain connects TRBV6-1 to TRBJ2-1; D not resolved. The V gene's germline CDR1 is MNHNS and CDR2 SASEGT. Between the trimmed V and J ends, which lost 6 bases and 7 bases, there was a span of 19 bases. The CDR3 has 15 amino acids. CDR3: CASRPSLGGTNEQFF. The CDR3 DNA sequence: TGTGCCAGCAGGCCCTCCTTAGGCGGTACGAATGAGCAGTTCTTC.

This clone was seen just once. J is TRBJ2-1 and V is TRBV10-3; 9 bases line up with TRBD1. The CDR3 loop spans 16 amino acids. The germline CDR1 and CDR2 sequences are ENHRY and SYGVKD. Trimming cost V 6 bases and J 1 base; bases outside gene matches: 7. The chain's CDR3 is CAISEPTGGSYNEQFF. For the CDR3, the DNA is TGTGCCATCAGCGAACCGACAGGGGGTTCCTACAATGAGCAGTTCTTC.

The chain links TRBV18 to TRBJ2-4, with D possibly being TRBD1 (5 bases). The CDR3 runs to 12 residues. With 2 bases removed from V and 7 bases from J, the gap between germline ends came to 6 bases. Looked up from germline, CDR1 is KGHSH and CDR2 is LQKENI. The CDR3 sequence: CASSPGANIQYF. The CDR3 bases are TGTGCCAGCTCACCAGGGGCGAACATTCAGTACTTC.

The rearrangement uses TRBV5-4 and TRBJ2-5, with TRBD1 matching 9 bases. This CDR3 has 14 amino acids. V lost 5 bases to trimming and J lost 5 bases; unmatched junction nucleotides: 7. Germline V gene sequence: CDR1 SGHNT, CDR2 YYREEE (reference sequence). The CDR3 DNA is TGTGCCAGCAGGGACAGGGGCGAGGGGGAGACCCAGTACTTC. Its protein product is CASRDRGEGETQYF.

The chain links TRBV7-2 to TRBJ2-2, with a weak D call TRBD1 (7 bases). Per the germline V gene, CDR1 is SGHTA and CDR2 is FQGNSA. Trimming took 3 bases from V and 4 from J, leaving 12 bases between them. The CDR3 sequence is 15 residues long. Here the CDR3 DNA reads TGTGCCAGCAGCTTGCAGGGGGGTGGCACCGGGGAGCTGTTTTTT. Its translation is CASSLQGGGTGELFF.

The rearrangement links TRBV7-2 to TRBJ1-4; 8 nucleotides agree with TRBD1. The CDR3 spans 13 residues. CDR1 and CDR2 (germline): SGHTA, FQGNSA. V lost 5 bases, J lost 8 bases, and 4 bases stayed unmatched. CDR3 residues: CASSPRDREKLFF. CDR3 nucleotides: TGTGCCAGCAGCCCCCGGGACAGGGAAAAACTGTTTTTT.

The chain links TRBV4-1 to TRBJ2-5, with 13 positions matching TRBD2. The CDR3 extends over 16 amino acids. V dropped 2 bases and J dropped 1; count of bases not matched to a gene: 1. Per the germline V gene, CDR1 is MGHRA and CDR2 is YSYEKL. The CDR3 DNA sequence: TGCGCCAGCAGCCAAAGACTAGCGGGGGGCCAAGAGACCCAGTACTTC. It translates to CASSQRLAGGQETQYF.

The rearrangement links TRBV6-1 to TRBJ2-1, with 11 positions matching TRBD2. In germline, CDR1 is MNHNS, CDR2 SASEGT. Germline trimming cut 7 bases from V and 8 bases from J; bases unmatched to any gene: 4. The CDR3 spans 13 residues. CDR3 sequence: CASTGLAGYEQFF. The CDR3 nucleotides read TGTGCCAGCACCGGACTAGCGGGCTATGAGCAGTTCTTC.

This clone was counted only a few times. The rearrangement joins TRBV7-3 to TRBJ1-2; no reliable D call. Germline CDR1 reads SGHTA; CDR2 reads FQGTGA. The CDR3 length is 13 residues. The V end was cut by 5 bases, the J end by 7 bases, with 14 bases between. CDR3 coding DNA: TGTGCCAGCAGCCCAGGTCCTTCCTCTGGCTACACCTTC. Protein product: CASSPGPSSGYTF.

The rearrangement links TRBV6-5 to TRBJ2-5, with 7 bases matching TRBD2. CDR3 length equals 12 residues. The trim removed 8 bases at V and 4 bases at J, leaving 4 bases unmatched. Germline loops: CDR1 MNHEY, CDR2 SVGAGI. CDR3 protein: CASGGGAETQYF. The CDR3 region has the DNA TGTGCCAGCGGGGGAGGGGCAGAGACCCAGTACTTC.

The chain carries TRBV7-2 and TRBJ2-2; D is unresolved. The CDR3 consists of 19 residues. V was clipped by 1 base and J by 4 bases, with 22 bases between them. Germline V CDR1 and CDR2: SGHTA, FQGNSA. CDR3 amino acids: CASSLVRPLSSHGTGELFF. The DNA of the CDR3 is TGTGCCAGCAGCTTAGTTCGGCCGCTTAGCTCACATGGCACCGGGGAGCTGTTTTTT.

V and J are TRBV6-5 and TRBJ1-1; tentatively, D is TRBD1 (6 bases). V dropped 8 bases and J dropped 1 base, with 14 bases sitting between them. The CDR3 consists of 14 residues. Germline V gene sequence: CDR1 MNHEY, CDR2 SVGAGI. CDR3 coding DNA: TGTGCCAGCGGCCCGTACAGGGAGAACACTGAAGCTTTCTTT. Protein sequence: CASGPYRENTEAFF.

The rearrangement links TRBV7-2 to TRBJ2-2, with D possibly matching TRBD2 (6 bases). V lost 2 bases to trimming and J lost 0 bases, with 10 bases between them. Germline V lookup: CDR1 SGHTA, CDR2 FQGNSA. The length of the CDR3 is 16 residues. This chain's CDR3 is CASSLHAGTNTGELFF. The CDR3 nucleotides read TGTGCCAGCAGCTTACACGCGGGGACGAACACCGGGGAGCTGTTTTTT.

Comments on this clone: Other DNA sequences from this sample encode an identical CDR3 as well. J is TRBJ1-4 and V is TRBV27; D perhaps matches TRBD1 (5 bases). Trimming took off 5 bases at V and 8 bases at J, with 9 bases between the two ends. Germline V gives CDR1 MNHEY, CDR2 SMNVEV (reference sequence). The CDR3 runs to 12 residues. The CDR3: CASSPPGEKLFF. CDR3 nucleotide sequence: TGTGCCAGCAGTCCCCCAGGGGAAAAACTGTTTTTT.